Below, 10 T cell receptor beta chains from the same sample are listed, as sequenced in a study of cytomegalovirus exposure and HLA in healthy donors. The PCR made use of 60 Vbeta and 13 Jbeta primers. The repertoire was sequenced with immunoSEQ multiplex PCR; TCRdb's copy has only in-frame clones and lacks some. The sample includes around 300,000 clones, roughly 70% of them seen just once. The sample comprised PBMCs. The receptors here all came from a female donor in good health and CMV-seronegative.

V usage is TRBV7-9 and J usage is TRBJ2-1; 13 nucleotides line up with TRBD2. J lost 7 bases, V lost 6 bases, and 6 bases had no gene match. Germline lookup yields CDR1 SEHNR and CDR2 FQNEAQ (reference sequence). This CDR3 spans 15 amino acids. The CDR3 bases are TGTGCCAGCAGGACCACTAGCGGGGGGGGGAATGAGCAGTTCTTC. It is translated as CASRTTSGGGNEQFF. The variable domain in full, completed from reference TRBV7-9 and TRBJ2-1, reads DTGVSQNPRHKITKRGQNVTFRCDPISEHNRLYWYRQTLGQGPEFLTYFQNEAQLEKSRLLSDRFSAERPKGSFSTLEIQRTEQGDSAMYLCASRTTSGGGNEQFFGPGTRLTVL.

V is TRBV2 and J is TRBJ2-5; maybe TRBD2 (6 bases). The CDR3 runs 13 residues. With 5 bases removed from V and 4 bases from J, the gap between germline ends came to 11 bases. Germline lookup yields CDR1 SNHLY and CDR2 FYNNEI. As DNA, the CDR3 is TGTGCCAGCAGTAGACTAGTCGGAGAGACCCAGTACTTC. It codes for CASSRLVGETQYF.

Here the CDR3 reads CASSLGLASSGELFF. The CDR3 DNA reads TGCGCCAGCAGCTTGGGACTAGCCTCTTCCGGGGAGCTGTTTTTT. V is TRBV5-1 and J is TRBJ2-2; the match to TRBD2 covers 7 bases. Germline CDR1 SGHRS, CDR2 YFSETQ. Germline trimming cut 0 bases from V and 6 bases from J; bases unmatched to any gene: 5. The CDR3 totals 15 residues.

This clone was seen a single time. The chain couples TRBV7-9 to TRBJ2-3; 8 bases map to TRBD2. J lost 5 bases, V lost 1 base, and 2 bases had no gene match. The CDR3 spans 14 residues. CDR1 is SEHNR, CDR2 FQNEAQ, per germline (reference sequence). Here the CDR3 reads CASSLGGRQDTQYF. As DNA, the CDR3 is TGTGCCAGCAGCTTAGGCGGGAGGCAAGATACGCAGTATTTT.

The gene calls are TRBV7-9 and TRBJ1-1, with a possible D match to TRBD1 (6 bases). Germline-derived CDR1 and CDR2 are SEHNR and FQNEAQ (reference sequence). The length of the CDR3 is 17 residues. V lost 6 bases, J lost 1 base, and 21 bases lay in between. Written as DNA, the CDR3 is TGTGCCAGCAGATCCCGAGGGGGGGCTCAAAGGAACACTGAAGCTTTCTTT. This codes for CASRSRGGAQRNTEAFF.

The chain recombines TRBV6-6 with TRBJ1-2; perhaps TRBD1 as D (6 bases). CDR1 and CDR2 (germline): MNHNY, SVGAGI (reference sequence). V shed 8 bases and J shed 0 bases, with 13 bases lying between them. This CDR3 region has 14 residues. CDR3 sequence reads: CASSLDRTNYGYTF. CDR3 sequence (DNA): TGTGCCAGCTCCCTGGACAGAACTAACTATGGCTACACCTTC.

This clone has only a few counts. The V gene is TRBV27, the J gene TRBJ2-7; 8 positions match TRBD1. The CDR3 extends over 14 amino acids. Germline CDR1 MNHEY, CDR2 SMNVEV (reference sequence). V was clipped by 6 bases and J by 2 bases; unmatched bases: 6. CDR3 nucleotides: TGTGCCAGCAGAAGAGGACAGGGAGCCTACGAGCAGTACTTC. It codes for CASRRGQGAYEQYF.

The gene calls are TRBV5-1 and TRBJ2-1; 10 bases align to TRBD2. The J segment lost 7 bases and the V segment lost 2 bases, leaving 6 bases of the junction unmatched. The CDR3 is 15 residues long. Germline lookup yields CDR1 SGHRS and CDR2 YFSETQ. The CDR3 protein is CASSFLAGVSNEQFF. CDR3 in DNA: TGCGCCAGCAGCTTCCTAGCGGGGGTCTCGAATGAGCAGTTCTTC.

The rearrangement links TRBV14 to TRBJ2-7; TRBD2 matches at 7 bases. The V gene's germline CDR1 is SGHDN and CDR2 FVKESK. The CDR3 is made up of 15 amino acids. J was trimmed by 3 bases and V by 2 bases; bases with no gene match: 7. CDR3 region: CASSQQTSNNYEQYF. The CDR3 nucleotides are TGTGCCAGCAGCCAACAGACTAGCAATAACTACGAGCAGTACTTC.

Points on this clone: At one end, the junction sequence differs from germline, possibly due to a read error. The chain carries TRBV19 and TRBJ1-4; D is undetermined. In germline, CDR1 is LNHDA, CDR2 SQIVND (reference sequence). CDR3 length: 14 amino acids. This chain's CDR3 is CTSSMWRSNEKLFF. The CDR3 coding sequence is TGTACCAGTAGTATGTGGAGGAGTAATGAAAAACTGTTTTTT.